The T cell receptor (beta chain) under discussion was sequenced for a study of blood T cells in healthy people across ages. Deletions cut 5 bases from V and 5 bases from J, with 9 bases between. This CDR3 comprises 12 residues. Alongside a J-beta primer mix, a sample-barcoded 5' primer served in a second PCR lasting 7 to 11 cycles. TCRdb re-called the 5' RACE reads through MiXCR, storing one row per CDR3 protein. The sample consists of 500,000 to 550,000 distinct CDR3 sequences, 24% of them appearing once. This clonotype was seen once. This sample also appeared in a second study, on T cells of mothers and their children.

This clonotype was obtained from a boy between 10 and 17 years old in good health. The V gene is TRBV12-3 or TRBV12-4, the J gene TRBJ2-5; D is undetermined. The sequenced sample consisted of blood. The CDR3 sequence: CASSITEETQYF. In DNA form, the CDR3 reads TGTGCCAGCAGTATCACGGAGGAGACCCAGTACTTC.